The 26 T cell receptor beta chains listed next were all sequenced from one sample in a study of CD8+ T cells in alopecia areata. Extracted RNA was reverse transcribed into cDNA, the sequencing template. Generated by immunoSEQ multiplex PCR, the TCRdb table keeps only in-frame clones and is missing some. The sample has about 180,000 clones, roughly 50% seen once; the top ten hold around 15%. Noted treatment: oral pan-JAK inhibitor, 5-10 mg twice daily. The starting material was CD4+ T cells sorted from blood, obtained between weeks 55 and 65, from a patient treated with tofacitinib. The receptors originated from a human donor with alopecia areata.

V usage is TRBV5-1 and J usage is TRBJ1-2; D gene uncertain. The CDR3 extends over 13 amino acids. Germline V gene sequence: CDR1 SGHRS, CDR2 YFSETQ. V lost 1 base to trimming and J lost 2 bases, with 6 bases between them. For the CDR3, the DNA is TGCGCCAGCAGCTTGCAACAGAACTATGGCTACACCTTC. Protein: CASSLQQNYGYTF.

The chain recombines TRBV29-1 with TRBJ1-1; a possible D gene is TRBD1 (6 bases). CDR3 length: 13 residues. V was shortened by 6 bases and J by 0 bases, with 11 bases between the two germline ends. Germline V gene lookup returns CDR1 SQVTM and CDR2 ANQGSEA. CDR3 bases: TGCAGCGTATTGGACAGAGTGAACACTGAAGCTTTCTTT. As protein: CSVLDRVNTEAFF.

The rearrangement joins TRBV18 to TRBJ2-7; TRBD1 is a possible D gene (6 bases). Between the trimmed V and J ends, which lost 2 bases and 0 bases, there was a span of 14 bases. Looked up from germline, CDR1 is KGHSH and CDR2 is LQKENI. The CDR3 has 16 residues. CDR3 sequence: CASSPGARGSSYEQYF. The DNA of the CDR3 is TGTGCCAGCTCACCAGGGGCCAGGGGAAGCTCCTACGAGCAGTACTTC.

The CDR3: CASSGITLPTYEQYF. DNA of the CDR3: TGTGCCAGCAGTGGAATCACCTTGCCCACCTACGAGCAGTACTTC. This rearrangement joins TRBV2 to TRBJ2-7; D gene unclear. The CDR3 sequence is 15 residues long. Germline assignment: CDR1 SNHLY and CDR2 FYNNEI. V dropped 4 bases and J dropped 2 bases, with 15 bases sitting between them.

The V call is TRBV7-3, the J call TRBJ1-1, with 9 bases fitting TRBD1. J gave up 11 bases and V 4 bases, and 5 bases lay outside the gene matches. The germline V gene has CDR1 SGHTA and CDR2 FQGTGA. The CDR3 has 12 residues. This CDR3 reads CASSSRQGEAFF. The CDR3 nucleotides are TGTGCCAGCAGCTCAAGACAGGGGGAGGCTTTCTTT.

This rearrangement joins TRBV29-1 to TRBJ2-2; D may match TRBD1 or TRBD2 (5 bases each). Per germline, CDR1 SQVTM and CDR2 ANQGSEA. Trimming left V 0 bases short and J 6 bases short, with 14 bases between. CDR3 length: 15 residues. The CDR3 region is CSVEDRGRAAGELFF. CDR3 DNA sequence: TGCAGCGTTGAAGATCGGGGCAGGGCGGCCGGGGAGCTGTTTTTT.

The chain couples TRBV4-1 to TRBJ1-1; no definite D call. Trimming pared 0 bases from V and 4 bases from J, leaving 12 bases between. CDR3 length equals 15 residues. Germline assignment: CDR1 MGHRA and CDR2 YSYEKL. In DNA, the CDR3 is TGCGCCAGCAGCCAAGAGCGATCGGTTCTCACTGAAGCTTTCTTT. Protein: CASSQERSVLTEAFF.

The chain joins TRBV5-1 to TRBJ1-1; D unresolved. V was cut by 5 bases and J by 4 bases, with 6 bases left in between. This CDR3 is 11 amino acids long. Germline V gives CDR1 SGHRS, CDR2 YFSETQ. CDR3 sequence (DNA): TGCGCCAGCAGGGAGGCCACTGAAGCTTTCTTT. Its protein is CASREATEAFF.

This clone has a single count. This sequence joins TRBV27 and TRBJ2-7; 10 bases fit TRBD2. The CDR3 contains 18 residues. Germline values: CDR1 MNHEY, CDR2 SMNVEV (reference sequence). Trimming cost V 7 bases and J 0 bases; bases outside gene matches: 15. This CDR3 reads CASTFTGTSVSSSYEQYF. CDR3 in DNA: TGTGCCAGCACCTTCACGGGGACTAGCGTATCGAGCTCCTACGAGCAGTACTTC.

The V gene is TRBV5-6, the J gene TRBJ1-2; D ambiguous. Germline V gives CDR1 SGHDT, CDR2 YYEEEE. Between the trimmed V and J ends, which lost 1 base and 10 bases, there was a span of 8 bases. The CDR3 runs 11 residues. The DNA of the CDR3 is TGTGCCAGCAGCTTGATAGCAGACTACACCTTC. Its translation is CASSLIADYTF.

The chain links TRBV12-5 to TRBJ2-7, with a weak D call TRBD2 (5 bases). The germline V gene has CDR1 LGHNT and CDR2 FRNRAP. This CDR3 is 15 amino acids long. Trimming took 0 bases from V and 0 from J, leaving 9 bases between them. CDR3 bases: TGTGCTAGTGGTTTGGTACTTGGAGGCTCCTACGAGCAGTACTTC. Translation gives CASGLVLGGSYEQYF.

The genes are TRBV7-2 and TRBJ2-5; D unresolved. There are 13 residues in the CDR3. The germline V and J ends were trimmed by 5 bases and 5 bases, with 12 bases remaining between them. The germline CDR1 and CDR2 sequences are SGHTA and FQGNSA. Here the CDR3 DNA reads TGTGCCAGCAGCCCTCCGGGCGTGGAGACCCAGTACTTC. Translation gives CASSPPGVETQYF.

The rearrangement uses TRBV10-2 and TRBJ2-5; TRBD1 matches at 7 bases. This CDR3 is 15 amino acids long. Per germline, CDR1 WSHSY and CDR2 SAAADI. V was clipped by 7 bases and J by 2 bases; unmatched bases: 10. CDR3 DNA sequence: TGCGCCAGCAAGCTGCGCAGGGGGTTACAAGAGACCCAGTACTTC. Translated, it gives CASKLRRGLQETQYF.

The chain combines TRBV10-3 with TRBJ1-2; the D gene is possibly TRBD1 (5 bases). V shed 6 bases and J shed 2 bases, with 16 bases lying between them. The length of the CDR3 is 15 residues. Germline lookup yields CDR1 ENHRY and CDR2 SYGVKD. The CDR3 nucleotides read TGTGCCATCAGCTCCCGACAGAACCTAAACTATGGCTACACCTTC. It yields the protein CAISSRQNLNYGYTF.

Points on this clone: Additional DNA sequences in this sample encode the identical CDR3. J is TRBJ1-5 and V is TRBV2; D possibly corresponds to TRBD1 (5 bases). Trimming cost V 6 bases and J 4 bases, with 10 bases left between them. The CDR3 runs to 13 residues. Germline-derived CDR1 and CDR2 are SNHLY and FYNNEI. CDR3 loop: CASRGTGNQPQHF. DNA for the CDR3: TGTGCCAGCAGAGGGACGGGGAATCAGCCCCAGCATTTT.

The chain's CDR3 is CSVGLGSAEAFF. The CDR3 nucleotides read TGCAGCGTCGGACTGGGGAGCGCTGAAGCTTTCTTT. The chain uses TRBV29-1 and TRBJ1-1; D call uncertain. Trimming removed 6 bases at V and 6 bases at J, with 14 bases between. CDR3 length equals 12 residues. Germline CDR1 reads SQVTM; CDR2 reads ANQGSEA.

This clone turned up a few times. The rearrangement joins TRBV5-1 to TRBJ2-1; 7 nucleotides agree with TRBD1. The germline CDR1 and CDR2 sequences are SGHRS and YFSETQ. V was pared by 7 bases and J by 0 bases, with 4 bases of the junction left unmatched. CDR3 length equals 14 residues. CDR3 loop: CASETGSSYNEQFF. DNA of the CDR3: TGCGCCAGCGAGACAGGGAGCTCCTACAATGAGCAGTTCTTC.

The CDR3, as DNA: TGTGCCAGCAGCCTTGACATATCCGGAAACACCATATATTTT. This sequence encodes CASSLDISGNTIYF. J is TRBJ1-3 and V is TRBV7-9; D unclear. This CDR3 contains 14 residues. The germline V gene has CDR1 SEHNR and CDR2 FQNEAQ (reference sequence). V gave up 5 bases and J gave up 4 bases, with 12 bases separating them.

This sequence joins TRBV29-1 and TRBJ2-4, with 7 bases that match TRBD1. This CDR3 spans 13 amino acids. The V gene's germline CDR1 is SQVTM and CDR2 ANQGSEA. Losses at the gene ends were 5 bases for V and 5 bases for J; bases not matched to a gene: 6. CDR3 in DNA: TGCAGCGTTCCCGGGACAGACCAAAACATTCAGTACTTC. Amino acids: CSVPGTDQNIQYF.

This clone was observed many times. The chain links TRBV11-2 to TRBJ1-5; TRBD1 agrees at 8 bases. Looked up from germline, CDR1 is SGHAT and CDR2 is FQNNGV. The CDR3 is 13 residues long. With V trimmed by 4 bases and J by 7 bases, 3 bases remained unmatched. CDR3 in amino acids: CASSYYRGQPQHF. The CDR3 coding sequence is TGTGCCAGCAGCTACTACAGGGGGCAGCCCCAGCATTTT.

The chain links TRBV15 to TRBJ2-5; D is possibly TRBD2 (6 bases). The CDR3 sequence is 15 residues long. From germline, CDR1 is LNHNV and CDR2 YYDKDF (reference sequence). V was pared by 1 base and J by 1 base, with 10 bases between. The CDR3 DNA is TGTGCCACCAGCAGAGTAACTAGCATCCAAGAGACCCAGTACTTC. Protein sequence: CATSRVTSIQETQYF.

The chain recombines TRBV29-1 with TRBJ2-3, with TRBD2 matching 14 bases. Trimming cost V 7 bases and J 6 bases; bases outside gene matches: 3. Germline lookup yields CDR1 SQVTM and CDR2 ANQGSEA. CDR3 length equals 13 residues. Here the CDR3 reads CSGTSGGMDTQYF. In nucleotides, the CDR3 is TGCAGCGGGACTAGCGGGGGGATGGATACGCAGTATTTT.

The chain is built from TRBV27 and TRBJ2-5; no firm D call. The CDR3 is 14 amino acids. The germline V gene encodes CDR1 MNHEY and CDR2 SMNVEV (reference sequence). Trimming removed 3 bases at V and 7 bases at J, with 15 bases between. Here the CDR3 DNA reads TGTGCCAGCAGTTTCGGGCAGTTAAGAGGGACCCAGTACTTC. This gives the protein CASSFGQLRGTQYF.

The rearrangement joins TRBV10-3 to TRBJ1-5; D gene unclear. Trimming cost V 2 bases and J 0 bases, with 8 bases left between them. Germline assignment: CDR1 ENHRY and CDR2 SYGVKD. The CDR3 spans 15 residues. CDR3 in amino acids: CAISETGLSNQPQHF. The CDR3 region has the DNA TGTGCCATCAGTGAGACGGGCCTTAGCAATCAGCCCCAGCATTTT.

The CDR3 bases are TGTGCCAGCAGCTTAAGCGGGGGTTCGGCCGGTTACGAGCAGTACTTC. Translated: CASSLSGGSAGYEQYF. The V and J genes are TRBV11-2 and TRBJ2-7; the match to TRBD2 covers 8 bases. V lost 2 bases to trimming and J lost 4 bases; unmatched junction nucleotides: 10. Germline values: CDR1 SGHAT, CDR2 FQNNGV. The CDR3 runs to 16 residues.

This clone was seen once. The rearrangement links TRBV30 to TRBJ1-2; no clear D gene. Trimming removed 4 bases at V and 4 bases at J, with 10 bases between. This CDR3 is built from 12 residues. The V gene's germline CDR1 is GTSNPN and CDR2 SVGIG (reference sequence). The chain's CDR3 is CAWMGGVYGYTF. DNA of the CDR3: TGTGCCTGGATGGGCGGGGTCTATGGCTACACCTTC. The full variable domain, its missing parts supplied by reference TRBV30 and TRBJ1-2, is SQTIHQWPATLVQPVGSPLSLECTVEGTSNPNLYWYRQAAGRGLQLLFYSVGIGQISSEVPQNLSASRPQDRQFILSSKKLLLSDSGFYLCAWMGGVYGYTFGSGTRLTVV.